These 18 T cell receptor beta chains share one sample of origin, sequenced in a study of CXCR3-negative and CXCR3-positive naive CD8 T cells. Study results and caveats: When CXCR3-positive naive cells were set against CXCR3-negative naive cells, the former had more hydrophobic TRB CDR3s.

The antigens for these receptors are not known. TRB cDNA libraries were made by UMI-labeled 5' RACE. TCRdb reworked the 5' RACE reads into one entry per CDR3 protein, no DNA. The sample data list 100,000 to 150,000 distinct CDR3 sequences. Sequenced sample: naive CXCR3+ CD8+ T cells from blood. Specified subset: CD45RO-CCR7+CD27+CD95- naive CD8+ T cells expressing CXCR3 (TNR3+). These receptors were taken from a human donor in good health. Some clones in this sample may be carry-over from other donors' samples.

The gene calls are TRBV20-1 and TRBJ2-1. Germline V gives CDR1 DFQATT, CDR2 SNEGSKA (reference sequence). CDR3 size: 14 residues. The CDR3 here is CSASKLAAYNEQFF.

The rearrangement uses TRBV4-3 and TRBJ1-1. Germline CDR1 and CDR2: LGHNA and YSLEER. CDR3 length: 11 residues. This CDR3 reads CASSADSEAFF.

This sequence joins TRBV7-9 and TRBJ1-1; TCRdb lists TRBD1, though no DNA is available to test this call. Germline V lookup: CDR1 SEHNR, CDR2 FQNEAQ (reference sequence). The CDR3 extends over 15 amino acids. The CDR3 loop is CASSLEGQLNTEAFF.

The chain links TRBV12-3 or TRBV12-4 to TRBJ1-2; TCRdb names TRBD1, which stays unverified in the absence of DNA. This CDR3 comprises 13 residues. The CDR3 sequence is CASRDRGNYGYTF.

The rearrangement uses TRBV7-9 and TRBJ2-5. Germline values: CDR1 SEHNR, CDR2 FQNEAQ (reference sequence). The CDR3 spans 12 residues. CDR3 region: CASQRDQETQYF.

The rearrangement joins TRBV15 to TRBJ2-3. The CDR3 has 12 amino acids. Germline CDR1 LNHNV, CDR2 YYDKDF (reference sequence). CDR3 loop: CATSRSRDTQYF. Based on the CDR3 plus reference TRBV15 and TRBJ2-3, the full variable domain is DAMVIQNPRYQVTQFGKPVTLSCSQTLNHNVMYWYQQKSSQAPKLLFHYYDKDFNNEADTPDNFQSRRPNTSFCFLDIRSPGLGDTAMYLCATSRSRDTQYFGPGTRLTVL.

The rearrangement uses TRBV11-1 and TRBJ2-3. The germline V gene encodes CDR1 SGHAT and CDR2 FQDESV (reference sequence). The CDR3 is 14 residues long. This chain's CDR3 is CASSLLTNTDTQYF.

The chain carries TRBV5-1 and TRBJ2-7. CDR1 and CDR2 from the germline V gene are SGHRS and YFSETQ. The CDR3 has 15 amino acids. The CDR3 sequence: CASSLAAGDTYEQYF.

V usage is TRBV7-9 and J usage is TRBJ2-5; TCRdb reports TRBD1, a call that lacks DNA to check it against. The CDR3 sequence is 15 residues long. The germline CDR1 and CDR2 sequences are SEHNR and FQNEAQ (reference sequence). CDR3 in amino acids: CASSYGQEREETQYF.

This sequence joins TRBV20-1 and TRBJ2-1; TCRdb outputs TRBD2, but without DNA this stays unchecked. The CDR3 is 16 residues long. Germline assignment: CDR1 DFQATT and CDR2 SNEGSKA (reference sequence). CDR3 sequence reads: CSARALAGVWLNEQFF.

The V and J genes are TRBV18 and TRBJ1-1. CDR3 size: 13 residues. Germline V lookup: CDR1 KGHSH, CDR2 LQKENI. The CDR3 reads CASSPSGGAEAFF.

The V call is TRBV6-5, the J call TRBJ2-7; lacking DNA, the TRBD1 call made by TCRdb goes unchecked. The CDR3 spans 13 residues. Germline assignment: CDR1 MNHEY and CDR2 SVGAGI. The CDR3 here is CASMLAIGTEQYF.

J is TRBJ2-3 and V is TRBV11-2; TCRdb's D call of TRBD1 is untestable without DNA. Germline loops: CDR1 SGHAT, CDR2 FQNNGV. The length of the CDR3 is 15 residues. The CDR3 region is CASTRIQGRADTQYF.

The rearrangement uses TRBV29-1 and TRBJ2-7. The V gene's germline CDR1 is SQVTM and CDR2 ANQGSEA. CDR3 size: 12 residues. The CDR3 reads CSVVWGRSEQYF.

The J gene is TRBJ2-3, the V gene TRBV12-3 or TRBV12-4; TCRdb picks TRBD2, but there is no DNA to check that call. The CDR3 is made up of 17 amino acids. This chain's CDR3 is CASRPPGPASSTDTQYF.

V and J are TRBV10-3 and TRBJ2-1; the TCRdb call, TRBD2, lacks DNA for checking. The CDR3 length is 17 residues. Germline CDR1 is ENHRY and CDR2 is SYGVKD. The CDR3 here is CAISESEGLAGVNEQFF.

This sequence joins TRBV7-9 and TRBJ2-7; TCRdb calls TRBD2, which cannot be checked without DNA. The CDR3 totals 17 residues. The germline V gene has CDR1 SEHNR and CDR2 FQNEAQ (reference sequence). The chain's CDR3 is CASSSGLAGVFSYEQYF. The whole variable domain, filled in from reference TRBV7-9 and TRBJ2-7, reads DTGVSQNPRHKITKRGQNVTFRCDPISEHNRLYWYRQTLGQGPEFLTYFQNEAQLEKSRLLSDRFSAERPKGSFSTLEIQRTEQGDSAMYLCASSSGLAGVFSYEQYFGPGTRLTVT.

This chain links TRBV5-4 with TRBJ1-1; TCRdb names TRBD1, which stays unverified in the absence of DNA. Germline CDR1 reads SGHNT; CDR2 reads YYREEE (reference sequence). This CDR3 comprises 16 residues. This chain's CDR3 is CASTPSRGGMNTEAFF.